This record looks at one T cell receptor (beta chain) sequence and its context. This clone was found once. Its antigen remains undetermined. Base qualities are not at hand, and no much larger clone is one base apart. In the germline V gene (reference sequence), CDR1 corresponds to LNHDA and CDR2 to SQIVND. Cut back by 9 bases and 6 bases, the V and J ends lie 16 bases apart. Measured from the cysteine to the phenylalanine, the CDR3 is 13 residues long. Only the CDR3 region is kept as DNA, spanning 39 bases read in frame from base 1. Using the deep immunoSEQ assay, multiplex PCR amplified TCR CDR3 regions from genomic DNA. Extracted genomic DNA from each cell subset was distributed evenly across all wells of several immunoSEQ 96-well plates, and each plate was treated as a replicate. Each replicate PCR for sorted subsets received about 220 ng genomic DNA, equal to roughly 30,000 T cell genomes. Purified libraries were quantified with a Qubit 3.0 fluorometer, sized on a Bioanalyzer 2100, and re-quantified with the KAPA Library Quantification kit. Each immunoSEQ 96-well plate was sequenced on its own single-read 150-cycle Illumina NextSeq 550 flow cell. The source study handled its data this way. Because only junctional sequences without quality scores were contained in the immunoSEQ output, filtering matching that applied to full-length reads could not be performed. Sequences were annotated with PyIR, a Python wrapper for IgBLAST v1.9, and V/J genes and CDR3 were assigned using IMGT germline references. Any read was removed if the V/J assignment was weak (E-value above 1e-6), the CDR3 was missing, or the read contained stop codons, out-of-frame junctions, or ambiguous translated residues. V3J clonotypes were defined as sequences sharing the same inferred V gene, J gene, and CDR3 amino acid sequence. Percentage overlap between repertoires was calculated by dividing the number of shared unique clonotypes by the size of the smaller repertoire. RTK rarefaction, the Chao1 estimator, and Recon v2.1 estimates of unobserved clonotypes were used to assess repertoire richness. Generation probabilities for all TCRbeta clonotypes obtained by the gDNA method from a few donors were computed using OLGA. The table was pulled from immuneACCESS by TCRdb, which kept in-frame rearrangements only. Such tables lose some clones; where checked, under half of the loss comes from unresolved V genes, and the rest has no known cause. V and J calls and clone size come straight from that table; D and trimming were deduced from the DNA. This sample comprises roughly 1 million clones, about 77% of them detected only once. The ten largest clonotypes hold over 1.3% of the sample.

The data stem from a study of shared clonotypes between healthy human individuals (dated by TCRdb to about 2020). Some background on the complete study: A couple of women and three men aged 18 to 49 years were included in the cohort. Per donor, leukapheresis produced somewhere between about 0.85 and 10 billion PBMCs. To estimate repertoire size and how much clonotypes are shared between individuals, the study performed deep sequencing of blood TCR repertoires from about five healthy adults. For each donor, CD4 naive and CD4 memory were each given three plates, CD8 naive was given two plates, and CD8 memory was given one plate. Different laboratories and diverse techniques were used to prepare libraries and sequence TCR repertoires, to increase sequencing depth and limit assay-specific biases. What the work shows at the level of the full study, not this receptor alone: Clonotypes shared by all four sorted-subset donors showed higher generation probabilities than non-shared clonotypes. Around 5% of naive CD4, 3.5% of naive CD8, about 2.4% of memory CD4, and over 0.35% of memory CD8 clonotypes were shared across a few donors. Pairwise subsampling indicated that sequencing depth was expected to affect the degree of clonotype sharing among donors. Even with the large sequencing depth, rarefaction of the sorted-subset datasets indicated that sequencing was incomplete. The genetic and exposure-history diversity represented was limited by the small number of donors. Sampling was restricted to blood, and TCR repertoires in tissue are likely to differ from TCR repertoires in blood. Naive subsets generally had larger estimated clonotype richness than memory subsets did.

The donors were healthy, HIV-negative adults who had no recently reported acute infections or vaccinations. Every donor was a Caucasian adult living in Nashville, Tennessee, USA. CD4+ T cells were enriched by magnetic negative selection; naive cells were then positively selected on CD45RA, and the negative fraction formed the memory subset. Blood was obtained by leukapheresis, after which PBMCs were separated by Ficoll-Histopaque density gradient centrifugation and cryopreserved in liquid nitrogen vapor phase. Purity and quantity of every magnetically sorted T cell population were checked by analytical flow cytometry. From each sorted fraction, genomic DNA was isolated and quantified by UV absorbance on a Nanodrop 2000c.

This sequence uses TRBV19 and TRBJ2-3, and the D gene may be TRBD1, 6 bases matching. The sample comprised memory CD4+ T cells sorted from blood. The sample's cell subset or site label, decoded: CD45RA-negative fraction. The source of this sequence is a man aged 18 to 35 in good health. DNA sequence: TGTGCCAGCTCGGGACAACGCCCCGATACGCAGTATTTT. Protein translation: CASSGQRPDTQYF.